The text below deals with one T cell receptor (beta chain). The source of the sample is a study of cytomegalovirus exposure and HLA in healthy donors. It was with 60 Vbeta and 13 Jbeta primers that the PCR ran. Using immunoSEQ multiplex PCR, the repertoire was profiled, and TCRdb retains in-frame clones only, with some absent. The sample yields about 150,000 clones, approximately 88% seen once. Germline assignment: CDR1 SEHNR and CDR2 FQNEAQ (reference sequence). CDR3 length equals 13 residues. V shed 5 bases and J shed 5 bases, with 11 bases lying between them. The sequence was collected from a woman under 30 in good health and CMV-seronegative. The V call is TRBV7-9, the J call TRBJ2-3, with D perhaps matching TRBD2 (5 bases). The specimen was PBMCs. This CDR3 is CASSQRAEDTQYF. In DNA, the CDR3 is TGTGCCAGCAGCCAGAGGGCGGAAGATACGCAGTATTTT.